This T cell receptor (beta chain) is from a study of blood T cells in healthy people across ages. Next came a second PCR, run for roughly 6 to 11 cycles, which used a sample-barcoded 5' primer along with a J-beta primer mix. Tags on each cDNA molecule came from a template-switch adaptor with 12 random nucleotides. MiXCR, applied by TCRdb to the 5' RACE reads, yields one record per CDR3 protein. The sample carries about 680,000 distinct CDR3 sequences, about half recorded once. The CDR3 length is 16 residues. Trimming shortened V by 3 bases and J by 1 base, and 16 bases separated the two germline ends. CDR1 DFQATT and CDR2 SNEGSKA come from the germline V gene (reference sequence).

The receptor comes from a woman aged 55-70 years in good health. The specimen was blood. V and J are TRBV20-1 and TRBJ1-5; D remains unclear. Here the CDR3 reads CSARGSGSLSNQPQHF. The DNA of the CDR3 is TGCAGTGCTAGGGGGTCGGGGAGTTTAAGCAATCAGCCCCAGCATTTT.